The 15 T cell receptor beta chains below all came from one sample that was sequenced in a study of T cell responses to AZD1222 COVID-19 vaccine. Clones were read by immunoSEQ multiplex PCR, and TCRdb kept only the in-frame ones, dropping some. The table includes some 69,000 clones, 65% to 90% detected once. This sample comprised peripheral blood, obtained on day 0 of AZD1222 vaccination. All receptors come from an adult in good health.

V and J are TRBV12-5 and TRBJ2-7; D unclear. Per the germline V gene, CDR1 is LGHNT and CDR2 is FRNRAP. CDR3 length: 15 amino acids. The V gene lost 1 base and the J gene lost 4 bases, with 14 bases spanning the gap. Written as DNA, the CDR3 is TGTGCTAGTGGTTTGGGTCAAACGGGCGCATACGAGCAGTACTTC. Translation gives CASGLGQTGAYEQYF.

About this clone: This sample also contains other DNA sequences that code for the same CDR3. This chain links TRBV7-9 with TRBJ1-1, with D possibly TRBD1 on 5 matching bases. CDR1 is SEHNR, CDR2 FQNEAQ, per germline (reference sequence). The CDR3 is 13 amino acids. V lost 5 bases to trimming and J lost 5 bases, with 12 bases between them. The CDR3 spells CASSPPGDTEAFF. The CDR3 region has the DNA TGTGCCAGCAGCCCCCCGGGGGATACTGAAGCTTTCTTT.

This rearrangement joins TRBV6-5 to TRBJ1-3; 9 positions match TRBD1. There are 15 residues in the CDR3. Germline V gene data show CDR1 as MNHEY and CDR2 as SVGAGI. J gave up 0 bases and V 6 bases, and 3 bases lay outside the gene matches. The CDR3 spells CASRGQGNSGNTIYF. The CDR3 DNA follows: TGTGCCAGCAGAGGACAGGGGAACTCTGGAAACACCATATATTTT.

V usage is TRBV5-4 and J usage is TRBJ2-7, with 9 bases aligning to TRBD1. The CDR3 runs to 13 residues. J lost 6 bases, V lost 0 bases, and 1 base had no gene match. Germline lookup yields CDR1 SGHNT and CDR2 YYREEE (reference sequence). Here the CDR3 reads CASSLETGGEQYF. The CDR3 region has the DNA TGTGCCAGCAGCTTGGAGACAGGGGGCGAGCAGTACTTC.

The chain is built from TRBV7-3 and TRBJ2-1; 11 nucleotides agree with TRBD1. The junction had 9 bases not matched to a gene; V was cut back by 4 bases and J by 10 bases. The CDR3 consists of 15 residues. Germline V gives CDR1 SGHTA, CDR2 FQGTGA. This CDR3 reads CASSSRGDRGNEQFF. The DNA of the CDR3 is TGTGCCAGCAGCTCCCGGGGGGACAGGGGGAACGAGCAGTTCTTC.

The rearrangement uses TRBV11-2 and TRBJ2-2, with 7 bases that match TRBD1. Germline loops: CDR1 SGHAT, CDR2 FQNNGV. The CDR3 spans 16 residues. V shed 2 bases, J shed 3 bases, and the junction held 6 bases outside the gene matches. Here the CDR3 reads CASSLRQGIYTGELFF. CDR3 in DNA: TGTGCCAGCAGCTTAAGACAGGGAATTTACACCGGGGAGCTGTTTTTT.

The CDR3 DNA reads TGTGCCAGCAGCTTAAGGCCCCCTACAACTAATGAAAAACTGTTTTTT. It translates to CASSLRPPTTNEKLFF. V usage is TRBV7-8 and J usage is TRBJ1-4; D gene ambiguous. CDR3 size: 16 residues. The ends were cut back, 2 bases at V and 0 bases at J, with 10 bases in the middle. Germline-derived CDR1 and CDR2 are SGHVS and FQNEAQ.

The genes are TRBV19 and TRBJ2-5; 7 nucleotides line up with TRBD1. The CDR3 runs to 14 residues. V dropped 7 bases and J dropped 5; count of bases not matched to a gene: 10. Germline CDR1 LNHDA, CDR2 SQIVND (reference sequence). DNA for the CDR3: TGTGCCAGTACAACCACAGGGGCTGGCGAGACCCAGTACTTC. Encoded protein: CASTTTGAGETQYF.

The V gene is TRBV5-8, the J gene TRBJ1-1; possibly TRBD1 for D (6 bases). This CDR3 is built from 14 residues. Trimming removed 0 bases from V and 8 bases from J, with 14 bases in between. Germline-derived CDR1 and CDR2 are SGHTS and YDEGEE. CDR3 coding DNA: TGTGCCAGCAGCTTGGCCACGGTGGGGGCCGAAGCTTTCTTT. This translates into CASSLATVGAEAFF.

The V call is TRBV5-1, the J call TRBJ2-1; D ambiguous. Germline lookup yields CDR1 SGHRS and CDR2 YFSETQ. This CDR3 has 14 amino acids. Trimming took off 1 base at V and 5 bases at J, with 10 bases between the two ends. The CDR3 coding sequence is TGCGCCAGCAGCTTGAAAGCAGGAAACAATGAGCAGTTCTTC. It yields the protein CASSLKAGNNEQFF.

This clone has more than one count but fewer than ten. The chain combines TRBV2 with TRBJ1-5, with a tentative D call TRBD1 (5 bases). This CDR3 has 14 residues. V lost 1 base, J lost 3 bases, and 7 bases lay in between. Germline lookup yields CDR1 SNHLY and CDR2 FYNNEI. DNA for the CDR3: TGTGCCAGCAGTGAAGTAGGGGCCAATCAGCCCCAGCATTTT. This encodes CASSEVGANQPQHF.

CDR3 sequence (DNA): TGCGCCAGCAGCTTGGATGACAGCAATCAGCCCCAGCATTTT. The encoded protein is CASSLDDSNQPQHF. The gene calls are TRBV5-1 and TRBJ1-5; no clear D gene. Trimming cost V 0 bases and J 1 base, with 5 bases left between them. This CDR3 is built from 14 residues. Germline loops: CDR1 SGHRS, CDR2 YFSETQ.

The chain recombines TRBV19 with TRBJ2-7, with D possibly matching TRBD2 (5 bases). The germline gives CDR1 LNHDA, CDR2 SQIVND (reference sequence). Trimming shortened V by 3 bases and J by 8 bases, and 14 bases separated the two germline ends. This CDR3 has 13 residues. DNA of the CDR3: TGTGCCAGTAGTATCGGGCTGACGGGAAAGCAGTACTTC. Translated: CASSIGLTGKQYF.

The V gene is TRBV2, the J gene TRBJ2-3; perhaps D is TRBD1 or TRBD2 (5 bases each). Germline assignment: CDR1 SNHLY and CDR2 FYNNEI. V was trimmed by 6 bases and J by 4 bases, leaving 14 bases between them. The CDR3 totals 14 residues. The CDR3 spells CASSGASSPDTQYF. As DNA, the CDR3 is TGTGCCAGCAGCGGGGCTAGCTCCCCAGATACGCAGTATTTT.

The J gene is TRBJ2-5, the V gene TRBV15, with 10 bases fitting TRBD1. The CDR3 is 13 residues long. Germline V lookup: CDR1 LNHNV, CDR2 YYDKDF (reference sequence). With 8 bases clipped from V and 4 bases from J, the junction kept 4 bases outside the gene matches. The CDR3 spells CATRDRGGETQYF. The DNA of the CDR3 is TGTGCCACCCGGGACAGGGGAGGAGAGACCCAGTACTTC.